The TCR beta chain described here comes from a study of blood T cell repertoires in COVID-19. The overall study: Samples of COVID-19 (acute and convalescent) were obtained from the United States, Italy and Spain.

How the authors handled the data: Amplification of reference gene primers was used by the study to estimate nucleated cell counts. Measured with immunoSEQ multiplex PCR; TCRdb has only the in-frame clones, and not every one. For V, J and clone size, that table is used; D and trimming come from the DNA. The sample gives about 180,000 clones, roughly 86% of which show up once; less than 3% is in the top ten. This CDR3 is built from 16 residues. V was cut by 1 base and J by 0 bases, with 7 bases left in between. Germline CDR1 LNHDA, CDR2 SQIVND (reference sequence). This sequence was found in a woman between 25 and 40 years old with active or convalescent COVID-19. The sequenced sample was peripheral blood. The chain is built from TRBV19 and TRBJ2-6; no clear D gene. The CDR3 spells CASSIALLSGANVLTF. CDR3 in DNA: TGTGCCAGTAGTATAGCACTTCTCTCTGGGGCCAACGTCCTGACTTTC. Full variable domain (remainder filled in from reference TRBV19 and TRBJ2-6): DGGITQSPKYLFRKEGQNVTLSCEQNLNHDAMYWYRQDPGQGLRLIYYSQIVNDFQKGDIAEGYSVSREKKESFPLTVTSAQKNPTAFYLCASSIALLSGANVLTFGAGSRLTVL.